This T cell receptor (beta chain) is drawn from a study of CD8+ T cells in alopecia areata. Punch biopsies of lesional scalp, plus peripheral blood, were taken from alopecia areata patients. CDR1 and CDR2 (germline): MNHEY, SMNVEV (reference sequence). The length of the CDR3 is 13 residues. V lost 4 bases to trimming and J lost 3 bases, with 10 bases between them. Once RNA had been extracted, it was reverse transcribed into cDNA to act as the sequencing template. Measured with immunoSEQ multiplex PCR; TCRdb has only the in-frame clones, and not every one. The sample includes about 110,000 clones, under 60% of them seen just once.

The V call is TRBV27, the J call TRBJ2-7; D is ambiguous. The specimen sequenced was NKG2D-low CD8+ T cells sorted from blood. The receptor's source is a human donor with alopecia areata. Here the CDR3 DNA reads TGTGCCAGCAGTTCAGCGTTAAGCTACGAGCAGTACTTC. Protein: CASSSALSYEQYF.